A selection of T cell receptor beta chains follows, all from one sample in a study of blood T cell repertoires in COVID-19. The protocol was immunoSEQ multiplex PCR, while the TCRdb copy is restricted to in-frame clones and leaves out a portion. The sample records tens of thousands of clones, more than 70% being singletons. The material sequenced was peripheral blood. All receptors derive from a man aged 45-65 years with active COVID-19. Both conserved end residues are part of each CDR3. D genes are given only for firm matches. Size values are once, few and many counts, or a class for expanded clones, and some rows have none.

TRBV2	TRBD1	NA	TRBJ1-1	CASTSGDRENTEAFF	TGTGCCAGCACCTCAGGGGACAGGGAAAACACTGAAGCTTTCTTT
TRBV7-6	NA	NA	TRBJ2-4	CASSLMGGSLAKNIQYF	TGTGCCAGCAGCTTAATGGGGGGAAGCTTAGCCAAAAACATTCAGTACTTC
TRBV3-1/TRBV3-2	TRBD2	once	TRBJ2-1	CASSQATTSGDNEQFF	TGTGCCAGCAGCCAAGCAACTACTAGCGGCGACAATGAGCAGTTCTTC
TRBV5-6	NA	NA	TRBJ1-2	CASRRAGEGNGYTF	TGTGCCAGCAGACGGGCGGGGGAAGGAAATGGCTACACCTTC
TRBV2	NA	NA	TRBJ2-2	CASALSPTGELFF	TGTGCCAGCGCTTTGAGCCCCACCGGGGAGCTGTTTTTT
TRBV7-3	NA	NA	TRBJ1-6	CASSSAGASSPLHF	TGTGCCAGCAGTTCCGCAGGGGCAAGCTCACCCCTCCACTTT
TRBV3-1/TRBV3-2	TRBD2	once	TRBJ2-7	CASSLGLAIYEQYF	TGTGCCAGCAGCCTCGGACTAGCGATCTACGAGCAGTACTTC
TRBV15	NA	NA	TRBJ1-1	CATSRSQNTEAFF	TGTGCCACCAGCAGATCACAGAACACTGAAGCTTTCTTT
TRBV12-3/TRBV12-4	TRBD2	NA	TRBJ2-3	CASSLLAGEIQYF	TGTGCCAGCAGCCTACTAGCGGGAGAGATACAGTATTTT
TRBV12-1	NA	NA	TRBJ2-5	CASSFGQIKETQYF	TGTGCCAGCAGCTTTGGACAGATTAAAGAGACCCAGTACTTC
TRBV27	NA	NA	TRBJ2-7	CASSFQVSHEQYF	TGTGCCAGCAGTTTTCAGGTATCCCACGAGCAGTACTTC
TRBV30	TRBD2	NA	TRBJ2-2	CAWSGGRAGELFF	TGTGCCTGGAGTGGGGGGAGGGCCGGGGAGCTGTTTTTT
TRBV6-5	TRBD2	NA	TRBJ2-5	CASSYAGGKGETQYF	TGTGCCAGCAGTTACGCGGGGGGGAAAGGAGAGACCCAGTACTTC
TRBV7-9	NA	NA	TRBJ2-5	CASSLFTGTAQTQYF	TGTGCCAGCAGCTTATTCACCGGGACTGCCCAGACCCAGTACTTC
TRBV18	NA	NA	TRBJ2-1	CASSALAGEQFF	TGTGCCAGCTCAGCTCTAGCAGGAGAGCAGTTCTTC
TRBV6-1	NA	few	TRBJ1-2	CASSDGAGYGYTF	TGTGCCAGCAGTGATGGGGCAGGCTATGGCTACACCTTC
TRBV21-1	NA	once	TRBJ2-3	CASSKVENWTGYPDTQYF	TGTGCCAGCAGCAAAGTAGAGAATTGGACAGGGTATCCAGATACGCAGTATTTT
TRBV7-2	TRBD1	few	TRBJ1-2	CASSLSIPTGEGYTF	TGTGCCAGCAGCTTATCAATCCCTACAGGGGAGGGCTACACCTTC
TRBV11-1	TRBD2	NA	TRBJ2-3	CASGLAASTDTQYF	TGTGCTTCGGGACTAGCTGCTAGCACAGATACGCAGTATTTT
TRBV11-2	NA	few	TRBJ2-3	CASSLVDSSTDTQYF	TGTGCCAGCAGCTTGGTTGACAGTAGCACAGATACGCAGTATTTT
TRBV5-4	TRBD2	NA	TRBJ2-5	CASSFGTSGRAGTQYF	TGTGCCAGCAGCTTCGGGACTAGCGGGAGGGCCGGGACCCAGTACTTC
TRBV19	TRBD2	NA	TRBJ2-5	CASSMGSGGGETQYF	TGTGCCAGTAGTATGGGTAGCGGGGGCGGAGAGACCCAGTACTTC
TRBV19	TRBD1	NA	TRBJ2-1	CASTRQGIAYNEQFF	TGTGCCAGCACCAGACAGGGGATCGCCTACAATGAGCAGTTCTTC
TRBV4-3	TRBD2	NA	TRBJ2-3	CASSLLAGGDTQYF	TGCGCCAGCAGCCTACTAGCGGGAGGAGATACGCAGTATTTT
TRBV7-9	NA	NA	TRBJ1-5	CASSLGGYSNQPQHF	TGTGCCAGCAGCTTAGGAGGGTATAGCAATCAGCCCCAGCATTTT
TRBV5-6	TRBD1	few	TRBJ2-7	CASTKQGANEQYF	TGTGCCAGCACCAAACAGGGGGCCAACGAGCAGTACTTC
TRBV29-1	NA	NA	TRBJ1-3	CSRTPGNTIYF	TGCAGCCGAACACCGGGAAACACCATATATTTT
TRBV10-1	TRBD2	NA	TRBJ2-1	CASSERGGLGNEQFF	TGCGCCAGCAGTGAGCGGGGGGGCCTGGGCAATGAGCAGTTCTTC
TRBV19	NA	NA	TRBJ1-1	CASRRGKMNTEAFF	TGTGCCAGTCGAAGGGGGAAAATGAACACTGAAGCTTTCTTT
TRBV5-4	NA	NA	TRBJ1-4	CASSSHNEKLFF	TGTGCCAGCAGCTCCCATAATGAAAAACTGTTTTTT
TRBV7-8	TRBD1	NA	TRBJ1-2	CASTSGQGDGYTF	TGTGCCAGCACCTCGGGACAGGGGGATGGCTACACCTTC
TRBV19	NA	NA	TRBJ2-5	CASTDGGAGRETQYF	TGTGCCAGTACCGATGGGGGGGCCGGACGTGAGACCCAGTACTTC
TRBV11-2	NA	NA	TRBJ1-1	CASSLNRGTEAFF	TGTGCCAGCAGCTTAAATAGGGGGACTGAAGCTTTCTTT
TRBV2	NA	NA	TRBJ1-2	CASSRDSNYGYTF	TGTGCCAGCAGTCGTGACAGTAACTATGGCTACACCTTC
TRBV30	TRBD2	NA	TRBJ2-1	CAWSVIRTSGIYNEQFF	TGTGCCTGGAGTGTCATTCGGACTAGCGGGATCTACAATGAGCAGTTCTTC
TRBV13	NA	NA	TRBJ2-7	CASSLGYRSYEQYF	TGTGCCAGCAGCTTAGGCTACCGCTCCTACGAGCAGTACTTC
TRBV7-9	TRBD1	few	TRBJ2-4	CASSLGQGRNIQYF	TGTGCCAGCAGCTTGGGACAGGGAAGAAACATTCAGTACTTC
TRBV19	TRBD2	NA	TRBJ2-5	CASNLAGGPRETQYF	TGTGCCAGTAACCTAGCGGGAGGGCCCCGGGAGACCCAGTACTTC
TRBV2	TRBD2	NA	TRBJ2-7	CASSLGARTSGIYEQYF	TGTGCCAGCAGTCTCGGGGCCCGGACTAGCGGGATCTACGAGCAGTACTTC
TRBV5-4	NA	NA	TRBJ2-5	CASSFVDQETQYF	TGTGCCAGCAGCTTCGTAGACCAAGAGACCCAGTACTTC
TRBV6-5	TRBD2	NA	TRBJ2-1	CASIQRGGNNEQFF	TGTGCCAGCATCCAGCGGGGGGGTAACAATGAGCAGTTCTTC
TRBV18	TRBD2	few	TRBJ2-1	CASSPTSGRNNEQFF	TGTGCCAGCTCACCTACTAGCGGACGAAACAATGAGCAGTTCTTC
TRBV4-3	NA	medium-sized	TRBJ1-2	CASSQELQGPYGYTF	TGCGCCAGCAGCCAAGAATTACAGGGTCCCTATGGCTACACCTTC
TRBV10-1	TRBD1	once	TRBJ1-6	CASIDRGRSSYNSPLHF	TGCGCCAGCATCGACAGGGGCCGGAGCTCCTATAATTCACCCCTCCACTTT
TRBV27	TRBD2	NA	TRBJ2-7	CASSFGAGGPSYEQYF	TGTGCCAGCAGTTTCGGAGCGGGGGGCCCCTCCTACGAGCAGTACTTC
TRBV18	NA	NA	TRBJ1-1	CASSEGYTEAFF	TGTGCCAGCTCAGAGGGTTACACTGAAGCTTTCTTT
TRBV18	TRBD1	NA	TRBJ1-1	CASSPGTDQGRAFF	TGTGCCAGCTCACCGGGGACAGATCAGGGCAGGGCTTTCTTT
TRBV2	TRBD2	NA	TRBJ2-1	CASTGTSGTFEQFF	TGTGCCAGTACCGGGACTAGCGGGACGTTTGAGCAGTTCTTC
TRBV5-1	TRBD2	NA	TRBJ2-3	CASSLDGSGGTDTQYF	TGCGCCAGCAGCTTGGATGGAAGCGGGGGCACAGATACGCAGTATTTT
TRBV10-1	TRBD1	NA	TRBJ2-4	CASSESGTGESIQYF	TGCGCCAGCAGTGAGTCTGGGACAGGGGAGAGCATTCAGTACTTC
TRBV6-2/TRBV6-3	TRBD2	NA	TRBJ2-7	CASSYYGWGSGKDEQYF	TGTGCCAGCAGTTACTATGGGTGGGGTAGCGGGAAGGACGAGCAGTACTTC
TRBV6-5	TRBD2	NA	TRBJ2-5	CASSRGGKKTQYF	TGTGCCAGCAGCCGGGGGGGGAAGAAGACCCAGTACTTC
TRBV30	TRBD2	NA	TRBJ2-1	CAWSGLANEQFF	TGTGCCTGGAGTGGACTAGCGAATGAGCAGTTCTTC
TRBV3-1/TRBV3-2	NA	NA	TRBJ2-5	CASSQDHGGGTQYF	TGTGCCAGCAGCCAAGATCACGGGGGAGGGACCCAGTACTTC
TRBV9	NA	NA	TRBJ2-3	CASSVELARHTQYF	TGTGCCAGCAGCGTAGAGCTAGCGAGGCATACGCAGTATTTT